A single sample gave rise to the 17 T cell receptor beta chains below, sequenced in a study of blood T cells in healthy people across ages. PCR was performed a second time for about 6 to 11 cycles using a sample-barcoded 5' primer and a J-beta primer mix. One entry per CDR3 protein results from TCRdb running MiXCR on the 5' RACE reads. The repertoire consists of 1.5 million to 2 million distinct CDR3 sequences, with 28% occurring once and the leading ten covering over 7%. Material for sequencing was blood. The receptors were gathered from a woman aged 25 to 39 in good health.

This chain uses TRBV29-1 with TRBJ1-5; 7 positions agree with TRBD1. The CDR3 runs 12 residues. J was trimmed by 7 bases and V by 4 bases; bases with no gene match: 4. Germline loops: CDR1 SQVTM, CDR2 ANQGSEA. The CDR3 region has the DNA TGCAGCGTTGCCAGCAGGGGGCAGCCCCAGCATTTT. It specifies CSVASRGQPQHF.

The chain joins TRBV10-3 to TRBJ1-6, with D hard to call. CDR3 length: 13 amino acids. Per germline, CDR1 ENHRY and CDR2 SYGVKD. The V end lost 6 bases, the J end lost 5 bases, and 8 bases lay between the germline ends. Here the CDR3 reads CAISKSNNSPLHF. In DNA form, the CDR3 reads TGTGCCATCAGCAAAAGTAATAATTCACCCCTCCACTTT.

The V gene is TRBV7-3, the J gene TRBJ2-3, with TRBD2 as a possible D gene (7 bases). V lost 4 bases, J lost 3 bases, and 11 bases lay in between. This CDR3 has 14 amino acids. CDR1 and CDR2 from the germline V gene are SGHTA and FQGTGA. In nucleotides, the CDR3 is TGTGCCAGCAGCTCCGAGGGGGGGACAGATACGCAGTATTTT. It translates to CASSSEGGTDTQYF. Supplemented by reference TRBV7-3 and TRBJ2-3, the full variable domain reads GAGVSQTPSNKVTEKGKYVELRCDPISGHTALYWYRQSLGQGPEFLIYFQGTGAADDSGLPNDRFFAVRPEGSVSTLKIQRTERGDSAVYLCASSSEGGTDTQYFGPGTRLTVL.

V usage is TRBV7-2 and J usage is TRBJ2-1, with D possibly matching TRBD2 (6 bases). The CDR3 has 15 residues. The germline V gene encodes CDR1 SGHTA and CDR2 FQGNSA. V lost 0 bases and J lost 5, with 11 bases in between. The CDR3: CASSLAASDNNEQFF. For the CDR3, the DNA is TGTGCCAGCAGCTTAGCGGCTAGCGACAACAATGAGCAGTTCTTC.

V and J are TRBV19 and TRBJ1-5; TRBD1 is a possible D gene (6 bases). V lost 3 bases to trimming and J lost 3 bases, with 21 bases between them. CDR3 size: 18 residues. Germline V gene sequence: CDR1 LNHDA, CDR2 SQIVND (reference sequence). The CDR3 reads CASSIPEAGRGVNQPQHF. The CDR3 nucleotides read TGTGCCAGTAGTATTCCGGAGGCCGGCAGGGGAGTCAATCAGCCCCAGCATTTT.

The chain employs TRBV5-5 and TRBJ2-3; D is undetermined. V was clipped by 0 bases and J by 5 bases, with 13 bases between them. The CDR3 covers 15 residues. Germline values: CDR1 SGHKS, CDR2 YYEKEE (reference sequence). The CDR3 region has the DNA TGTGCCAGCAGCTTGGGACGAACTACGATAGATACGCAGTATTTT. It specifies CASSLGRTTIDTQYF. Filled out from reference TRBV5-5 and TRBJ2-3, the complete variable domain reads DAGVTQSPTHLIKTRGQQVTLRCSPISGHKSVSWYQQVLGQGPQFIFQYYEKEERGRGNFPDRFSARQFPNYSSELNVNALLLGDSALYLCASSLGRTTIDTQYFGPGTRLTVL.

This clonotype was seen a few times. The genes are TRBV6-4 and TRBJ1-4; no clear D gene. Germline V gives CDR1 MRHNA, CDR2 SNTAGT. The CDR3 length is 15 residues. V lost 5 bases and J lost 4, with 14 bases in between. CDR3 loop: CASSPLRSGNEKLFF. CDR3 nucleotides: TGTGCCAGCAGTCCCTTACGGAGCGGTAATGAAAAACTGTTTTTT.

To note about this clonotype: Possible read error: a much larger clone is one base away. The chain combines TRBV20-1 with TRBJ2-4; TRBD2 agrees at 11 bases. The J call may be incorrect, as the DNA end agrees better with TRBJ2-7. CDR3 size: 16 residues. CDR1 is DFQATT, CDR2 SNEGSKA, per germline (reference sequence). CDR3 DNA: TGCAGTGCTTTAGCGGGGGGGTACCAAATCTCCTACGAGCAGTACTTC. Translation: CSALAGGYQISYEQYF.

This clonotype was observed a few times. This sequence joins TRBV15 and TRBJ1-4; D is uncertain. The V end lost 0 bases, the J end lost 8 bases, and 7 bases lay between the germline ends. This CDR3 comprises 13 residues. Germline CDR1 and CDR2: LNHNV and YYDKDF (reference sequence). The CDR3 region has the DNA TGTGCCACCAGCAGAGATCCCGTGGAAAAACTGTTTTTT. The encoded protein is CATSRDPVEKLFF.

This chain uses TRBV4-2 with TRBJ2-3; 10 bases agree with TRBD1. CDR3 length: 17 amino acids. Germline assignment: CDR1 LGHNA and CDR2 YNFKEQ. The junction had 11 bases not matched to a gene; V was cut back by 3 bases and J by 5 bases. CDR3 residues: CASSQAQGTGVEDTQYF. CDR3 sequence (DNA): TGTGCCAGCAGCCAGGCTCAAGGGACAGGGGTGGAAGATACGCAGTATTTT.

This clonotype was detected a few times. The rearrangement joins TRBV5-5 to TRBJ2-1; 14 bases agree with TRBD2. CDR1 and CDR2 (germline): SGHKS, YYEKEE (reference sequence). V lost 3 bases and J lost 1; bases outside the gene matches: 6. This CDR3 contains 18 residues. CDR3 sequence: CASSSLGLAGASYNEQFF. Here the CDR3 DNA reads TGTGCCAGCAGCTCCCTGGGACTAGCGGGGGCATCCTACAATGAGCAGTTCTTC.

In DNA form, the CDR3 reads TGTGCCAGCAGTTTCCCCAGAGACTACGAGCAGTACTTC. Translating it yields CASSFPRDYEQYF. The chain combines TRBV6-2 or TRBV6-3 with TRBJ2-7; no firm D call. This CDR3 has 13 residues. Between the trimmed V and J ends, which lost 4 bases and 3 bases, there was a span of 10 bases. Germline-derived CDR1 and CDR2 are MNHEY and SVGEGT.

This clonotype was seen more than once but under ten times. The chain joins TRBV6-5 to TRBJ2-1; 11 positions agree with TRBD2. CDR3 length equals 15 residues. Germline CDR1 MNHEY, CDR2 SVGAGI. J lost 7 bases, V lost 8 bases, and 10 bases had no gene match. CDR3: CASGSGRAGGNEQFF. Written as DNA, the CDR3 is TGTGCCAGCGGTAGCGGGAGGGCCGGGGGGAATGAGCAGTTCTTC.

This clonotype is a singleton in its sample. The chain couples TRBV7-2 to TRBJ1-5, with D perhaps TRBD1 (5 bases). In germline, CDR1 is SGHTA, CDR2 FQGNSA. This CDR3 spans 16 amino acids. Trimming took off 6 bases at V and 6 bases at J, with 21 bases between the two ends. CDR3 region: CASSPGHPGSGQPQHF. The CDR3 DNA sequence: TGTGCCAGCAGTCCAGGACACCCAGGCTCGGGTCAGCCCCAGCATTTT.

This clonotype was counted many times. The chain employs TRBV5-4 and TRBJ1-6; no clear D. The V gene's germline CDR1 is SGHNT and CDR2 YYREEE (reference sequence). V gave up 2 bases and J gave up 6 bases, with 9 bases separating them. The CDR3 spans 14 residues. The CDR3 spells CASSLDGTNSPLHF. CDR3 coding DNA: TGTGCCAGCAGCTTAGACGGAACTAATTCACCCCTCCACTTT. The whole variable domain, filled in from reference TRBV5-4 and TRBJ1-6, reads ETGVTQSPTHLIKTRGQQVTLRCSSQSGHNTVSWYQQALGQGPQFIFQYYREEENGRGNFPPRFSGLQFPNYSSELNVNALELDDSALYLCASSLDGTNSPLHFGNGTRLTVT.

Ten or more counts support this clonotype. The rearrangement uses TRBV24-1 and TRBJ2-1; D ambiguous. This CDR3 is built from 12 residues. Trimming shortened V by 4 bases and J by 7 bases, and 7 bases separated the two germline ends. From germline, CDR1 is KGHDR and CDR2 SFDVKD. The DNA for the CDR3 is TGTGCCACCAGTGACGCGATTAATGAGCAGTTCTTC. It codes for CATSDAINEQFF.

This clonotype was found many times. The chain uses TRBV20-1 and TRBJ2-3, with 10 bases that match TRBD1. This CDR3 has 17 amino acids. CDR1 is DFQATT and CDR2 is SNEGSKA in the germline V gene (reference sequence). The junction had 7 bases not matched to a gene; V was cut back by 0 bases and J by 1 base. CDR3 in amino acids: CSARDLLGTGGTDTQYF. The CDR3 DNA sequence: TGCAGTGCTAGAGATTTATTGGGGACAGGGGGCACAGATACGCAGTATTTT.